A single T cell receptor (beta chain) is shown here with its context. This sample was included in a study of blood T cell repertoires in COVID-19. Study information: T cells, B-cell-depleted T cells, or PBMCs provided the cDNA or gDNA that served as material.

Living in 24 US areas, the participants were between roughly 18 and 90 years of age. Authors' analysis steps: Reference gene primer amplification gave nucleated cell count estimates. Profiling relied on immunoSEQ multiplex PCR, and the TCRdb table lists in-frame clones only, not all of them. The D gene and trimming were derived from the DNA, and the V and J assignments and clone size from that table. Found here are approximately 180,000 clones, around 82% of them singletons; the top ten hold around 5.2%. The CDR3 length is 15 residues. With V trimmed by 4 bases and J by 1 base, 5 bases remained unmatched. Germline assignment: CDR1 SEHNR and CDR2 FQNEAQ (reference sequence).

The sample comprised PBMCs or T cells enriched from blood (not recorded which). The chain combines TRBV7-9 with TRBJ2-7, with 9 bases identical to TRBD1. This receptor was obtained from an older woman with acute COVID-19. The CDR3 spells CASSSSGTGSYEQYF. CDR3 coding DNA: TGTGCCAGCAGCTCGTCCGGGACAGGGTCCTACGAGCAGTACTTC. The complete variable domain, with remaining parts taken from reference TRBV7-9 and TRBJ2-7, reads DTGVSQNPRHKITKRGQNVTFRCDPISEHNRLYWYRQTLGQGPEFLTYFQNEAQLEKSRLLSDRFSAERPKGSFSTLEIQRTEQGDSAMYLCASSSSGTGSYEQYFGPGTRLTVT.